The 19 T cell receptor beta chains below come from one sample, sequenced in a study of cytomegalovirus exposure and HLA in healthy donors. The study ran its PCR with 60 Vbeta and 13 Jbeta primers. Assay: immunoSEQ multiplex PCR; the TCRdb copy retains only in-frame clones and omits some. The listing contains roughly 190,000 clones. The sample consisted of PBMCs. These receptors were taken from a young man in good health and CMV-seronegative.

The genes are TRBV6-1 and TRBJ1-2; maybe TRBD1 (6 bases). Between the trimmed V and J ends, which lost 9 bases and 7 bases, there was a span of 9 bases. This CDR3 is 10 amino acids long. From germline, CDR1 is MNHNS and CDR2 SASEGT. The CDR3, as DNA: TGTGCCAGTAGGGGGATTGGCTACACCTTC. Protein sequence: CASRGIGYTF.

V is TRBV4-2 and J is TRBJ2-1; 9 nucleotides agree with TRBD1. V shed 5 bases and J 3 bases; nucleotides not matched to a gene: 8. CDR1 is LGHNA, CDR2 YNFKEQ, per germline. This CDR3 has 16 amino acids. For the CDR3, the DNA is TGTGCCAGCAGCTCACCAGGACAGGGGCGCTACAATGAGCAGTTCTTC. It codes for CASSSPGQGRYNEQFF.

The rearrangement links TRBV5-1 to TRBJ2-7; D is uncertain. Germline CDR1 reads SGHRS; CDR2 reads YFSETQ. The CDR3 totals 14 residues. V was shortened by 2 bases and J by 1 base, with 10 bases between the two germline ends. The CDR3 DNA reads TGCGCCAGCAGCTTCCTCGACAAGTCCTACGAGCAGTACTTC. Translation: CASSFLDKSYEQYF.

The chain combines TRBV7-3 with TRBJ2-1; the match to TRBD2 covers 12 bases. This CDR3 spans 16 amino acids. Germline CDR1 SGHTA, CDR2 FQGTGA. J gave up 7 bases and V 4 bases, and 8 bases lay outside the gene matches. CDR3 DNA: TGTGCCAGCAGCTCGTCGACTAGCGGGAGTTTGAATGAGCAGTTCTTC. Its protein is CASSSSTSGSLNEQFF. The whole variable domain, remainder taken from reference TRBV7-3 and TRBJ2-1, is GAGVSQTPSNKVTEKGKYVELRCDPISGHTALYWYRQSLGQGPEFLIYFQGTGAADDSGLPNDRFFAVRPEGSVSTLKIQRTERGDSAVYLCASSSSTSGSLNEQFFGPGTRLTVL.

The J gene is TRBJ1-5, the V gene TRBV29-1; D possibly corresponds to TRBD1 (6 bases). The V end lost 6 bases, the J end lost 5 bases, and 17 bases lay between the germline ends. This CDR3 is 14 amino acids long. From germline, CDR1 is SQVTM and CDR2 ANQGSEA. CDR3 DNA: TGCAGCGTCGGGAGGGGGGGCCGGGATCAGCCCCAGCATTTT. This gives the protein CSVGRGGRDQPQHF.

This chain joins TRBV19 and TRBJ1-5, with TRBD1 matching over 8 bases. Germline values: CDR1 LNHDA, CDR2 SQIVND (reference sequence). V was pared by 3 bases and J by 1 base, with 8 bases of the junction left unmatched. This CDR3 comprises 17 residues. For the CDR3, the DNA is TGTGCCAGTAGTATGGGGTACAGGGGGGGAAGCAATCAGCCCCAGCATTTT. This encodes CASSMGYRGGSNQPQHF.

The rearrangement joins TRBV6-5 to TRBJ1-2, with TRBD1 matching 7 bases. Germline loops: CDR1 MNHEY, CDR2 SVGAGI. The CDR3 spans 14 residues. V shed 6 bases and J 1 base; nucleotides not matched to a gene: 5. The CDR3 DNA follows: TGTGCCAGCAGACCTGCAGGGGGTAACTATGGCTACACCTTC. Residues: CASRPAGGNYGYTF.

The J gene is TRBJ2-7, the V gene TRBV5-1, with 10 bases fitting TRBD2. The germline V gene encodes CDR1 SGHRS and CDR2 YFSETQ. V gave up 4 bases and J gave up 5 bases; unmatched junction bases: 6. This CDR3 contains 14 residues. The CDR3 DNA reads TGCGCCAGCAGCCAAACTAGCGGGGTAAACGAGCAGTACTTC. Its translation is CASSQTSGVNEQYF.

The chain couples TRBV27 to TRBJ1-4; weak D call: TRBD1 (6 bases). V gave up 5 bases and J gave up 0 bases, with 10 bases separating them. The CDR3 loop spans 15 amino acids. Germline CDR1 reads MNHEY; CDR2 reads SMNVEV (reference sequence). CDR3 sequence reads: CASSPGQTTNEKLFF. CDR3 in DNA: TGTGCCAGCAGTCCAGGACAGACAACTAATGAAAAACTGTTTTTT.

V usage is TRBV19 and J usage is TRBJ1-2, with TRBD1 matching 7 bases. V shed 4 bases, J shed 4 bases, and the junction held 6 bases outside the gene matches. The germline V gene has CDR1 LNHDA and CDR2 SQIVND (reference sequence). The CDR3 has 14 residues. The DNA for the CDR3 is TGTGCCAGTAGTACAAGTAACAGGGGCTATGGCTACACCTTC. Protein sequence: CASSTSNRGYGYTF.

The chain couples TRBV5-1 to TRBJ2-3, with 9 bases identical to TRBD2. CDR1 and CDR2 (germline): SGHRS, YFSETQ. The CDR3 runs to 17 residues. V trimming: 4 bases; J trimming: 2 bases; junction bases outside the gene matches: 11. The CDR3 sequence is CASSDPSSGRFTDTQYF. The CDR3 DNA sequence: TGCGCCAGCAGCGACCCTTCGAGCGGGAGGTTCACAGATACGCAGTATTTT.

The chain is built from TRBV30 and TRBJ2-7; no clear D gene. V was shortened by 2 bases and J by 3 bases, with 14 bases between the two germline ends. Germline-derived CDR1 and CDR2 are GTSNPN and SVGIG (reference sequence). This CDR3 region has 14 residues. CDR3 bases: TGTGCCTGGAGTTCCCCCCCTAGTCTCTACGAGCAGTACTTC. It codes for CAWSSPPSLYEQYF.

The chain couples TRBV7-2 to TRBJ1-1; D not certain. This CDR3 has 12 amino acids. Germline values: CDR1 SGHTA, CDR2 FQGNSA. Trimming removed 2 bases at V and 4 bases at J, with 5 bases between. The DNA for the CDR3 is TGTGCCAGCAGCTTATATCTCACTGAAGCTTTCTTT. Translated, it gives CASSLYLTEAFF.

The chain joins TRBV10-1 to TRBJ2-2; TRBD1 agrees at 8 bases. CDR1 is WNHNN and CDR2 is SYGVQD in the germline V gene (reference sequence). The J segment lost 0 bases and the V segment lost 3 bases, leaving 0 bases of the junction unmatched. The CDR3 loop spans 15 amino acids. Written as DNA, the CDR3 is TGCGCCAGCAGTGAACAGGGGGCGAACACCGGGGAGCTGTTTTTT. It is translated as CASSEQGANTGELFF.

The chain combines TRBV4-2 with TRBJ2-3, with TRBD1 matching 8 bases. Per the germline V gene, CDR1 is LGHNA and CDR2 is YNFKEQ. The CDR3 runs 15 residues. V lost 4 bases and J lost 1; bases outside the gene matches: 4. CDR3 coding DNA: TGTGCCAGCAGCCTGGGACAGGACCGCACAGATACGCAGTATTTT. Its protein product is CASSLGQDRTDTQYF.

The chain combines TRBV7-6 with TRBJ2-1; 13 bases line up with TRBD2. Germline values: CDR1 SGHVS, CDR2 FNYEAQ. The CDR3 length is 15 residues. The trim removed 5 bases at V and 7 bases at J, leaving 5 bases unmatched. CDR3 region: CASSTGTSGMNEQFF. CDR3 in DNA: TGTGCCAGCAGCACGGGGACTAGCGGGATGAATGAGCAGTTCTTC.

V and J are TRBV5-5 and TRBJ1-2; 8 nucleotides agree with TRBD1. The germline V gene has CDR1 SGHKS and CDR2 YYEKEE (reference sequence). CDR3 size: 18 residues. V lost 0 bases to trimming and J lost 4 bases; unmatched junction nucleotides: 14. CDR3 sequence reads: CASSLAPSQGQGAYGYTF. The CDR3, as DNA: TGTGCCAGCAGCTTGGCTCCCAGCCAGGGCCAGGGGGCCTATGGCTACACCTTC.

This chain connects TRBV5-4 to TRBJ1-2, with 9 bases that match TRBD1. The CDR3 length is 15 residues. V gave up 3 bases and J gave up 6 bases; unmatched junction bases: 9. Germline CDR1 is SGHNT and CDR2 is YYREEE (reference sequence). CDR3 sequence (DNA): TGTGCCAGCAGCTCACCGACAGGGGGTCCAGATGGCTACACCTTC. The encoded protein is CASSSPTGGPDGYTF.

The J gene is TRBJ1-2, the V gene TRBV5-1; D gene ambiguous. Deletions cut 0 bases from V and 4 bases from J, with 7 bases between. The CDR3 is 13 amino acids. CDR1 is SGHRS, CDR2 YFSETQ, per germline. In nucleotides, the CDR3 is TGCGCCAGCAGCTTGGTACAGCCCTATGGCTACACCTTC. Its translation: CASSLVQPYGYTF.